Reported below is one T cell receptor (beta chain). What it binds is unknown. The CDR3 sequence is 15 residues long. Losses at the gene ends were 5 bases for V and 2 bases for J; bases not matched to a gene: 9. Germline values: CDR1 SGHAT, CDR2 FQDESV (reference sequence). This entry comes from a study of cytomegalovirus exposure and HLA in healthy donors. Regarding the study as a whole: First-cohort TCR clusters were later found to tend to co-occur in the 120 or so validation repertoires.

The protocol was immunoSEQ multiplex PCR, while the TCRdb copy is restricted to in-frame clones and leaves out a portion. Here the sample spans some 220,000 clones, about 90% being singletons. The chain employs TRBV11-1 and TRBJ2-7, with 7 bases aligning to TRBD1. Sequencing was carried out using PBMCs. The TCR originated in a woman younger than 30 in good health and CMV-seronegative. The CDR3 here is CASSPKGAPPYEQYF. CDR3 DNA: TGTGCCAGCAGCCCAAAGGGGGCGCCCCCCTACGAGCAGTACTTC. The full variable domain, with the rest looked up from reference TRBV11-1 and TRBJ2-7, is EAEVAQSPRYKITEKSQAVAFWCDPISGHATLYWYRQILGQGPELLVQFQDESVVDDSQLPKDRFSAERLKGVDSTLKIQPAELGDSAMYLCASSPKGAPPYEQYFGPGTRLTVT.